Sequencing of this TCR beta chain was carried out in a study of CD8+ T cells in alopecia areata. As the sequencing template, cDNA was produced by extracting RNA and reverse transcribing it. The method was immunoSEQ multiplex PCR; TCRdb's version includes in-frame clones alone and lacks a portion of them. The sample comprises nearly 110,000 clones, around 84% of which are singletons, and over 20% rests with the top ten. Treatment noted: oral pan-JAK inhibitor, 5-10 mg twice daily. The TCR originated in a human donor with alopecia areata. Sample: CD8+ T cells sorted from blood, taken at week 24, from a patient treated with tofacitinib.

DNA for the CDR3: TGTGCCAGCAGCTTAGCCCGGACAGGTTCGAACACTGAAGCTTTCTTT. Its translation: CASSLARTGSNTEAFF. J is TRBJ1-1 and V is TRBV11-2; TRBD1 aligns across 7 bases. The CDR3 has 16 amino acids. The V gene's germline CDR1 is SGHAT and CDR2 FQNNGV. The V gene end was trimmed by 1 base and the J gene end by 1 base; junction bases not matched to a gene: 6.